These 29 T cell receptor beta chains originate from one sample sequenced in a study of CD8+ T cells in alopecia areata. Reverse transcription of extracted RNA yielded cDNA, which provided the sequencing template. Sequenced by immunoSEQ multiplex PCR; TCRdb stores in-frame clones only, minus some. The sample records fewer than 250,000 clones, 57% being singletons. Sample: CD4+ T cells sorted from blood, taken at week 0. The source of these receptors is a human donor with alopecia areata.

The chain joins TRBV6-6 to TRBJ1-2; no firm D call. Trimming left V 8 bases short and J 2 bases short, with 9 bases between. Looked up from germline, CDR1 is MNHNY and CDR2 is SVGAGI (reference sequence). The CDR3 is 12 amino acids. This CDR3 reads CASEDRNYGYTF. The CDR3, as DNA: TGTGCCAGCGAGGACCGAAACTATGGCTACACCTTC.

The chain links TRBV4-1 to TRBJ2-5; the match to TRBD1 covers 7 bases. V lost 4 bases to trimming and J lost 0 bases; unmatched junction nucleotides: 5. Germline CDR1 MGHRA, CDR2 YSYEKL. The CDR3 has 15 residues. Here the CDR3 reads CASSPGQLYQETQYF. CDR3 bases: TGCGCCAGCAGCCCGGGACAGCTGTACCAAGAGACCCAGTACTTC.

J is TRBJ2-1 and V is TRBV7-9; TRBD1 agrees at 8 bases. Germline V gene sequence: CDR1 SEHNR, CDR2 FQNEAQ (reference sequence). This CDR3 contains 13 residues. J was trimmed by 6 bases and V by 2 bases; bases with no gene match: 0. The chain's CDR3 is CASSLTGGNEQFF. The CDR3, as DNA: TGTGCCAGCAGCTTAACAGGGGGCAATGAGCAGTTCTTC.

The chain employs TRBV5-1 and TRBJ2-1; no clear D. Germline V gene data show CDR1 as SGHRS and CDR2 as YFSETQ. Trimming pared 6 bases from V and 0 bases from J, leaving 13 bases between. The length of the CDR3 is 15 residues. CDR3 sequence (DNA): TGCGCCAGCACCATGACCACATCCTCCTACAATGAGCAGTTCTTC. Its protein is CASTMTTSSYNEQFF.

The chain combines TRBV29-1 with TRBJ1-1, with 8 nucleotides matching TRBD1. Looked up from germline, CDR1 is SQVTM and CDR2 is ANQGSEA. The ends lost 6 bases at V and 0 bases at J; junction bases unmatched: 3. There are 13 residues in the CDR3. DNA for the CDR3: TGCAGCGTGGACAGGGATATGAACACTGAAGCTTTCTTT. Residues: CSVDRDMNTEAFF.

Here the CDR3 reads CSVEELDAPSYNEQFF. The CDR3 nucleotides are TGCAGCGTTGAAGAGCTGGACGCACCCTCCTACAATGAGCAGTTCTTC. The chain links TRBV29-1 to TRBJ2-1; no reliable D call. The germline V and J ends were trimmed by 0 bases and 0 bases, with 12 bases remaining between them. There are 16 residues in the CDR3. Germline V lookup: CDR1 SQVTM, CDR2 ANQGSEA.

The V and J genes are TRBV29-1 and TRBJ2-7, with D maybe TRBD1 (6 bases). V was pared by 7 bases and J by 2 bases, with 9 bases between. This CDR3 spans 11 amino acids. Germline CDR1 and CDR2: SQVTM and ANQGSEA. CDR3 DNA: TGCAGCGGCAGGGGTCCCTACGAGCAGTACTTC. Amino acids: CSGRGPYEQYF.

The chain carries TRBV5-1 and TRBJ2-3; perhaps TRBD2 as D (5 bases). V lost 0 bases, J lost 6 bases, and 14 bases lay in between. CDR1 SGHRS and CDR2 YFSETQ come from the germline V gene. CDR3 length: 15 amino acids. CDR3 sequence reads: CASSLETTPWDTQYF. CDR3 sequence (DNA): TGCGCCAGCAGCTTGGAGACTACCCCTTGGGATACGCAGTATTTT.

This clone occurred a few times. The CDR3 nucleotides read TGTGCCTCTAATGTTGGGTTCTTCGGGACTGAAGCTTTCTTT. Encoded protein: CASNVGFFGTEAFF. The chain uses TRBV30 and TRBJ1-1; D not resolved. CDR1 and CDR2 from the germline V gene are GTSNPN and SVGIG (reference sequence). The CDR3 is made up of 14 amino acids. Trimming took off 7 bases at V and 5 bases at J, with 20 bases between the two ends.

The chain has TRBV6-1 and TRBJ1-6, with D perhaps TRBD1 (6 bases). Germline V gene lookup returns CDR1 MNHNS and CDR2 SASEGT. V lost 5 bases and J lost 9, with 14 bases in between. CDR3 length: 14 amino acids. The CDR3 here is CASSRGEESSPLHF. The CDR3 region has the DNA TGTGCCAGCAGTAGGGGGGAGGAGAGTTCACCCCTCCACTTT.

This chain joins TRBV7-9 and TRBJ1-2; no firm D call. V lost 0 bases and J 3 bases, leaving 5 bases between the germline ends. This CDR3 has 13 amino acids. Germline-derived CDR1 and CDR2 are SEHNR and FQNEAQ (reference sequence). The CDR3 region has the DNA TGTGCCAGCAGCTTAGCTGGACACTATGGCTACACCTTC. Translation gives CASSLAGHYGYTF.

This clone was found many times. The genes are TRBV29-1 and TRBJ1-2; D not certain. The CDR3 sequence is 12 residues long. The germline V gene encodes CDR1 SQVTM and CDR2 ANQGSEA. The V gene lost 4 bases and the J gene lost 5 bases, with 11 bases spanning the gap. The chain's CDR3 is CSVASATYGYTF. The CDR3 nucleotides are TGCAGCGTTGCCAGCGCCACTTATGGCTACACCTTC.

V gene TRBV5-6 combines with J gene TRBJ2-3; D ambiguous. V shed 7 bases and J shed 0 bases, with 15 bases lying between them. Per germline, CDR1 SGHDT and CDR2 YYEEEE. The CDR3 covers 15 residues. Here the CDR3 DNA reads TGTGCCAGCGGGTACGGACCGACGAGCACAGATACGCAGTATTTT. It specifies CASGYGPTSTDTQYF.

The CDR3 DNA reads as TGTGCCTGGGAACGACAGGAGCACACCTACGAGCAGTACTTC. Translating gives CAWERQEHTYEQYF. The chain links TRBV30 to TRBJ2-7; perhaps TRBD1 as D (6 bases). Germline values: CDR1 GTSNPN, CDR2 SVGIG (reference sequence). V shed 5 bases and J shed 2 bases, with 16 bases lying between them. The CDR3 is 14 amino acids.

This clone has just a few counts. V gene TRBV2 combines with J gene TRBJ1-1, with TRBD1 identical over 7 bases. J was trimmed by 0 bases and V by 7 bases; bases with no gene match: 11. In germline, CDR1 is SNHLY, CDR2 FYNNEI. The CDR3 loop spans 16 amino acids. The CDR3 sequence: CASIFRQGHLNTEAFF. In nucleotides, the CDR3 is TGTGCCAGCATCTTTCGACAGGGACACTTGAACACTGAAGCTTTCTTT.

This clone was counted only a few times. The chain couples TRBV2 to TRBJ1-1, with D possibly TRBD1 on 5 matching bases. V was cut by 10 bases and J by 0 bases, with 9 bases left in between. Germline values: CDR1 SNHLY, CDR2 FYNNEI. This CDR3 region has 12 residues. The DNA for the CDR3 is TGTGCCACGACAGTCATGAACACTGAAGCTTTCTTT. This sequence encodes CATTVMNTEAFF.

This chain joins TRBV2 and TRBJ1-2; 9 bases are a match to TRBD1. Germline V gene lookup returns CDR1 SNHLY and CDR2 FYNNEI. This CDR3 is built from 16 residues. The V gene end was trimmed by 2 bases and the J gene end by 3 bases; junction bases not matched to a gene: 7. DNA for the CDR3: TGTGCCAGCAGTGAAAGGACAGGGGAAGGAGACTATGGCTACACCTTC. The encoded protein is CASSERTGEGDYGYTF.

There are a few counts of this clone. This chain joins TRBV11-3 and TRBJ1-2, with TRBD1 matching over 12 bases. The CDR3 runs 16 residues. V gave up 3 bases and J gave up 5 bases; unmatched junction bases: 7. Germline CDR1 SGHNT, CDR2 YENEEA. The chain's CDR3 is CASSFGTGGPEYGYTF. In DNA, the CDR3 is TGTGCCAGCAGCTTCGGGACAGGGGGCCCGGAATATGGCTACACCTTC.

The rearrangement links TRBV6-5 to TRBJ2-1; 10 bases line up with TRBD2. Germline lookup yields CDR1 MNHEY and CDR2 SVGAGI. After removal of 4 bases from V and 7 bases from J, the junction contained 10 bases not matched to a gene. The CDR3 loop spans 16 amino acids. CDR3 sequence reads: CASSLLQAGGPNEQFF. CDR3 bases: TGTGCCAGCAGTTTACTACAAGCGGGGGGGCCAAATGAGCAGTTCTTC.

The chain links TRBV23-1 to TRBJ2-2, with TRBD2 as a possible D gene (5 bases). TRBV23-1 is reported as an ORF; its role is uncertain. The CDR3 length is 16 residues. V was cut by 3 bases and J by 0 bases, with 11 bases left in between. CDR3 residues: CASSQGRTSNTGELFF. The CDR3, as DNA: TGCGCCAGCAGTCAGGGGAGAACTTCGAACACCGGGGAGCTGTTTTTT.

The table lists this clone with many counts. The V call is TRBV7-9, the J call TRBJ2-5, with TRBD2 matching 14 bases. This CDR3 is built from 17 residues. Trimming cost V 5 bases and J 4 bases; bases outside gene matches: 9. Germline V gene data show CDR1 as SEHNR and CDR2 as FQNEAQ (reference sequence). This CDR3 reads CASSTGTSGGGGETQYF. The DNA for the CDR3 is TGTGCCAGCAGCACCGGGACTAGCGGGGGAGGAGGAGAGACCCAGTACTTC.

The chain carries TRBV30 and TRBJ1-5, with no clear D. Germline lookup yields CDR1 GTSNPN and CDR2 SVGIG (reference sequence). V was pared by 3 bases and J by 0 bases, with 3 bases between. This CDR3 is built from 12 residues. In DNA form, the CDR3 reads TGTGCCTGGAGCTATAGCAATCAGCCCCAGCATTTT. It encodes CAWSYSNQPQHF.

V usage is TRBV18 and J usage is TRBJ1-2; a weak D match, TRBD1 (5 bases). The CDR3 consists of 14 residues. V lost 2 bases to trimming and J lost 5 bases, with 12 bases between them. CDR1 is KGHSH and CDR2 is LQKENI in the germline V gene. Here the CDR3 reads CASSPGGGMYGYTF. The CDR3 DNA reads as TGTGCCAGCTCACCAGGGGGTGGCATGTATGGCTACACCTTC.

V and J are TRBV12-5 and TRBJ2-1; D is unclear. Germline loops: CDR1 LGHNT, CDR2 FRNRAP. This CDR3 has 15 amino acids. Between the trimmed V and J ends, which lost 2 bases and 3 bases, there was a span of 11 bases. DNA for the CDR3: TGTGCTAGTGGTTTGCCGGGCCTAAACTACAATGAGCAGTTCTTC. The encoded protein is CASGLPGLNYNEQFF.

The genes are TRBV7-3 and TRBJ1-6; D is unclear. CDR3 length: 13 amino acids. V lost 4 bases and J 10 bases, leaving 11 bases between the germline ends. CDR1 SGHTA and CDR2 FQGTGA come from the germline V gene. In nucleotides, the CDR3 is TGTGCCAGCAGCTCATACGGGCTATCACCCCTCCACTTT. Its translation is CASSSYGLSPLHF.

The chain combines TRBV18 with TRBJ2-3, with D hard to call. From germline, CDR1 is KGHSH and CDR2 LQKENI. V was trimmed by 0 bases and J by 2 bases, leaving 6 bases between them. The CDR3 has 14 amino acids. CDR3: CASSPPTLTDTQYF. The DNA for the CDR3 is TGTGCCAGCTCACCACCGACCCTCACAGATACGCAGTATTTT.

The CDR3 loop reads CASKRTTGGPDTQYF. The CDR3 DNA sequence: TGTGCCAGCAAGCGGACCACAGGGGGCCCAGATACGCAGTATTTT. The chain joins TRBV6-1 to TRBJ2-3, with 9 positions matching TRBD1. This CDR3 contains 15 residues. Germline-derived CDR1 and CDR2 are MNHNS and SASEGT. Trimming cost V 7 bases and J 4 bases; bases outside gene matches: 9.

This clone turned up a few times. The rearrangement links TRBV5-1 to TRBJ2-1; D is ambiguous. V was trimmed by 5 bases and J by 0 bases, leaving 12 bases between them. In germline, CDR1 is SGHRS, CDR2 YFSETQ. The CDR3 covers 15 residues. The CDR3 region has the DNA TGCGCCAGCAGTTCTCGGACGGTCTCCTACAATGAGCAGTTCTTC. Translated, it gives CASSSRTVSYNEQFF.

With respect to this clone: The sample carries other DNA sequences with the same CDR3. This chain connects TRBV4-2 to TRBJ1-1; perhaps TRBD1 as D (5 bases). V was pared by 3 bases and J by 1 base, with 9 bases between. The germline V gene has CDR1 LGHNA and CDR2 YNFKEQ. CDR3 length: 14 amino acids. The DNA of the CDR3 is TGTGCCAGCAGCCAGGCAGGGCGGAACACTGAAGCTTTCTTT. Its translation: CASSQAGRNTEAFF.